This is a list of T cell receptor beta chains from one sample in a study of somatic mutations in cytotoxic T cells in rheumatoid arthritis. The table came from immunoSEQ multiplex PCR; TCRdb's copy has only in-frame clones and leaves some out. The data show tens of thousands of clones, with around 75% seen just once and over 9% held by the top ten. Sequences were obtained from CD8+ T cells sorted from blood. These receptors all come from an adult with rheumatoid arthritis. The CDR3 runs from the conserved cysteine through the conserved F or W. A D gene is named only where the DNA matches it firmly. A clone size is listed for some rows: how often the clone was seen (once, few, many), or a class if it is expanded.

abundance	j_gene	v_gene	d_gene	CDR3nt	CDR3aa
.	TRBJ2-3	TRBV6-4	.	TGTGCCAGCAGTGAGGAGGGAGGCACAGATACGCAGTATTTT	CASSEEGGTDTQYF
.	TRBJ1-2	TRBV4-3	TRBD1	TGCGCCAGCAGCCATGACAGGGGGGGCTACACCTTC	CASSHDRGGYTF
medium-sized	TRBJ2-2	TRBV9	.	TGTGCCAGCAGCGACGGTCGGCTTTACGCGAACACCGGGGAGCTGTTTTTT	CASSDGRLYANTGELFF
few	TRBJ2-3	TRBV27	TRBD1	TGTGCCAGCAGTTTAATCGGAACAGGGGATCGGTACGGAGATACGCAGTATTTT	CASSLIGTGDRYGDTQYF
few	TRBJ2-7	TRBV5-1	.	TGCGCCAGCAGCCCTTCGGCGGGACATCACTACGAGCAGTACTTC	CASSPSAGHHYEQYF
once	TRBJ2-7	TRBV5-6	TRBD2	TGTGCCAGCAGCTTGGCCCCCCGCGGGGGGTACTCCTACGAGCAGTACTTC	CASSLAPRGGYSYEQYF
.	TRBJ1-5	TRBV2	.	TGTGCCAGCAGTGCAGGGACGGGTAGGCCCCAGCATTTT	CASSAGTGRPQHF
.	TRBJ1-2	TRBV7-3	TRBD1	TGTGCCAGCAGCCACGGGACAGTCTATGGCTACACCTTC	CASSHGTVYGYTF
once	TRBJ2-7	TRBV4-3	TRBD2	TGCGCCAGCAGCCAAGATCGTAGCGGGGGAGGAAGGTACGAGCAGTACTTC	CASSQDRSGGGRYEQYF
.	TRBJ1-1	TRBV19	.	TGTGCCAGTAAAACCCAGGAGTTTAACACTGAAGCTTTCTTT	CASKTQEFNTEAFF
.	TRBJ2-1	TRBV6-5	.	TGTGCCAGCAGCCCAGGGTACGTGCAGTTCTTC	CASSPGYVQFF
.	TRBJ2-7	TRBV6-5	.	TGTGCCAGCAGTTACTCAGGAGACTACGAGCAGTACTTC	CASSYSGDYEQYF
.	TRBJ2-3	TRBV4-2	TRBD2	TGTGCCAGCAGCCAGAAGCCGATGGATCCTACGCTAGCGGGAGGGCCGGGCACAGATACGCAGTATTTT	CASSQKPMDPTLAGGPGTDTQYF
.	TRBJ2-7	TRBV29-1	TRBD2	TGCAGCGTTGTTTTCTCGGCGGGAGGTTACGAGCAGTACTTC	CSVVFSAGGYEQYF
.	TRBJ2-7	TRBV28	TRBD1	TGTGCCAGCAGTTTAACAGGGGGCCCCTACGAGCAGTACTTC	CASSLTGGPYEQYF
.	TRBJ1-5	TRBV30	.	TGTGCCTGGAGGACAAGAGGGGGGAATCAGCCCCAGCATTTT	CAWRTRGGNQPQHF
.	TRBJ2-7	TRBV4-3	.	TGCGCCAGCAGCCAGGACCGGGACACTGCCTACGAGCAGTACTTC	CASSQDRDTAYEQYF
.	TRBJ1-2	TRBV7-9	.	TGTGCCAGCAGCCCCCAGCCGAGGGGGGCTAGGGGCTACACCTTC	CASSPQPRGARGYTF
once	TRBJ2-7	TRBV4-2	.	TGTGCCAGCAGCCCCGTGGAGGGAAGGAGCTCCTACGAGCAGTACTTC	CASSPVEGRSSYEQYF
.	TRBJ2-7	TRBV7-9	.	TGTGCCAGCAGCTGGAGTGAGTACGAGCAGTACTTC	CASSWSEYEQYF
.	TRBJ1-1	TRBV14	.	TGTGCCAGCAGCCCACAGGGAAGGGGCACTGAAGCTTTCTTT	CASSPQGRGTEAFF
few	TRBJ1-5	TRBV19	.	TGTGCCAGTACGGTCGGCAATCAGCCCCAGCATTTT	CASTVGNQPQHF
.	TRBJ2-1	TRBV7-2	.	TGTGCCAGCAGCCCCCTTGAGGGGCCCCCTTACAATGAGCAGTTCTTC	CASSPLEGPPYNEQFF
.	TRBJ2-7	TRBV9	TRBD2	TGTGCCAGCAGCGTAGATGGGGAGGGGACGTCCTACGAGCAGTACTTC	CASSVDGEGTSYEQYF
once	TRBJ2-1	TRBV10-3	TRBD1	TGTGCCAGCCTTAACAGGGGCCAAAGCTCCTACAATGAGCAGTTCTTC	CASLNRGQSSYNEQFF
.	TRBJ2-1	TRBV4-1	.	TGCGCCAGCAGCCAAGAAGCCATGGGATATTTCTACAATGAGCAGTTCTTC	CASSQEAMGYFYNEQFF
.	TRBJ2-7	TRBV10-2	.	TGCGCCAGCAGTGAGTTAAGGGTCCCGTACGAGCAGTACTTC	CASSELRVPYEQYF
.	TRBJ1-1	TRBV6-5	.	TGTGCCACCCAAATCCGCGTGGACACTGAAGCTTTCTTT	CATQIRVDTEAFF
.	TRBJ1-1	TRBV4-3	.	TGCGCCAGCAGCCGGGGGGTGAGGTTGAACAGGGAAGCTTTCTTT	CASSRGVRLNREAFF
.	TRBJ2-5	TRBV4-1	.	TGCGCCAGCAGCCAAACCCAAAGCTGGGAGACCCAGTACTTC	CASSQTQSWETQYF
.	TRBJ1-2	TRBV27	.	TGTGCCAGCAAATGGAACAGCCGGGGAGGCTATGGCTACACCTTC	CASKWNSRGGYGYTF
.	TRBJ2-1	TRBV11-2	.	TGTGCCAGCAGCTTAGTGGGAAACCTCGGAGAGCAGTTCTTC	CASSLVGNLGEQFF
.	TRBJ2-3	TRBV6-1	.	TGTGCCAGCAGCGCCCTTGACAGGAGCACAGATACGCAGTATTTT	CASSALDRSTDTQYF
.	TRBJ1-3	TRBV5-6	TRBD1	TGTGCCAGCAGCTTAGGGACAGGGGCTGGAAACACCATATATTTT	CASSLGTGAGNTIYF
.	TRBJ2-7	TRBV6-5	TRBD2	TGTGCCAGCAGTTTCTCAGCGGGAGGGGGCGAGCAGTACTTC	CASSFSAGGGEQYF
few	TRBJ2-7	TRBV7-9	TRBD2	TGTGCCAGCAGCTTTAGCGGGAGGGCCCACGAGCAGTACTTC	CASSFSGRAHEQYF
.	TRBJ2-2	TRBV10-3	TRBD2	TGTGCAATCAACCCCCAGCGGGAGGCCGGGGAGCTGTTTTTT	CAINPQREAGELFF
.	TRBJ1-4	TRBV5-1	TRBD1	TGCGCCAGCAGCTTGGACGGGACAGGGAGTGAAAAACTGTTTTTT	CASSLDGTGSEKLFF
.	TRBJ1-2	TRBV5-5	.	TGTGCCAGCAGCCTAGCAGGGTACGGCTCGTCTGGCTACACCTTC	CASSLAGYGSSGYTF
.	TRBJ2-7	TRBV28	.	TGTGCCAGCACCCACCGGGGGCCACTCTACGAGCAGTACTTC	CASTHRGPLYEQYF
few	TRBJ2-3	TRBV7-9	TRBD2	TGTGCCAGCAGCGATGAAGCGGGAGGGAGCACAGATACGCAGTATTTT	CASSDEAGGSTDTQYF
.	TRBJ1-1	TRBV6-6	.	TGTGCCAGTCGGCCGGGAGGCGCTGAAGCTTTCTTT	CASRPGGAEAFF
.	TRBJ2-7	TRBV11-2	.	TGTGCCAGCAGCTTATCGTACAGCTACGAGCAGTACTTC	CASSLSYSYEQYF
once	TRBJ2-5	TRBV27	.	TGTGCCACCCGCTCCAAGTGGGGCGGGGAGGCTTTAGGGGAGACCCAGTACTTC	CATRSKWGGEALGETQYF
.	TRBJ2-3	TRBV29-1	.	TGCAGCTCCCAAGCAAGTAGCACAGATACGCAGTATTTT	CSSQASSTDTQYF